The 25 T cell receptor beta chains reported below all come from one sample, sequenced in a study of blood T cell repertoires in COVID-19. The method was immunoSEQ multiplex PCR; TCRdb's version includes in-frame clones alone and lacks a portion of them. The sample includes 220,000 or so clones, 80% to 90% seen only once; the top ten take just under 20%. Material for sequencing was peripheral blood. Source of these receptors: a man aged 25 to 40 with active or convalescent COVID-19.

In nucleotides, the CDR3 is TGCGCCAGCAGCCGCGAACTAGCGGGGGGCTACAATGAGCAGTTCTTC. Translation: CASSRELAGGYNEQFF. V and J are TRBV4-1 and TRBJ2-1; 12 nucleotides agree with TRBD2. The CDR3 is 16 residues long. The ends lost 4 bases at V and 3 bases at J; junction bases unmatched: 4. Germline V gives CDR1 MGHRA, CDR2 YSYEKL.

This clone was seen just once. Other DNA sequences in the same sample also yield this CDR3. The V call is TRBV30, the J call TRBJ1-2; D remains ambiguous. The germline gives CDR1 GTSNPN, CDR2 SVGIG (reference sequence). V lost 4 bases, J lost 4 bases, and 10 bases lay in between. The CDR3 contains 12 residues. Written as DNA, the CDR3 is TGTGCCTGGACAGGTGGTGGCTATGGCTACACCTTC. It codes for CAWTGGGYGYTF. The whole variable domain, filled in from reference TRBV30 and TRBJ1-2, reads SQTIHQWPATLVQPVGSPLSLECTVEGTSNPNLYWYRQAAGRGLQLLFYSVGIGQISSEVPQNLSASRPQDRQFILSSKKLLLSDSGFYLCAWTGGGYGYTFGSGTRLTVV.

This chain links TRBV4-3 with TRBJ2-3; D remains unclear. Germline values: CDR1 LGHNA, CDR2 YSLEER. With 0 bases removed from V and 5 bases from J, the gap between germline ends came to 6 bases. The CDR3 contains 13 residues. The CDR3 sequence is CASSQENGDTQYF. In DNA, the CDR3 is TGCGCCAGCAGCCAAGAAAACGGAGATACGCAGTATTTT.

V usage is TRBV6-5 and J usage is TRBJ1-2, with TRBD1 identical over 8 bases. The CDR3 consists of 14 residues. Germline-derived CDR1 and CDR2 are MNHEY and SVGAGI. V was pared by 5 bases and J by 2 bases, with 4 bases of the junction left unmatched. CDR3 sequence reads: CASSRDRKNYGYTF. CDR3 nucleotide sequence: TGTGCCAGCAGTAGGGACAGGAAAAACTATGGCTACACCTTC.

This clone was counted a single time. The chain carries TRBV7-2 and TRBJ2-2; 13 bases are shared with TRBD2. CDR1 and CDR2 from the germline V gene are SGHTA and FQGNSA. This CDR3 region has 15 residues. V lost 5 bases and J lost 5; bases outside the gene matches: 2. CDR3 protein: CASSPGLAGTGELFF. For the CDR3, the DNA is TGTGCCAGCAGCCCGGGACTAGCGGGAACCGGGGAGCTGTTTTTT. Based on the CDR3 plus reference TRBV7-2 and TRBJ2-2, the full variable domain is GAGVSQSPSNKVTEKGKDVELRCDPISGHTALYWYRQSLGQGLEFLIYFQGNSAPDKSGLPSDRFSAERTGGSVSTLTIQRTQQEDSAVYLCASSPGLAGTGELFFGEGSRLTVL.

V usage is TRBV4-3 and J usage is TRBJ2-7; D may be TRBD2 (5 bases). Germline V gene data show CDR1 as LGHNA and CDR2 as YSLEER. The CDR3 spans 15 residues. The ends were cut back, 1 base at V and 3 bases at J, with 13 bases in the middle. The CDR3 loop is CASSQGSGFYYEQYF. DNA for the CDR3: TGCGCCAGCAGCCAAGGGTCGGGGTTTTACTACGAGCAGTACTTC.

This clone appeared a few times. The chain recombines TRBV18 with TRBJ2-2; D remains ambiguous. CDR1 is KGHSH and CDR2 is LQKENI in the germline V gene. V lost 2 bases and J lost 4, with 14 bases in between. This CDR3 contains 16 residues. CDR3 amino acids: CASSPFGQLITGELFF. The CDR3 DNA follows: TGTGCCAGCTCACCATTTGGGCAGCTTATCACCGGGGAGCTGTTTTTT.

CDR3 loop: CASSLDRAETQYF. The CDR3 DNA follows: TGCGCCAGCAGTCTGGACAGGGCGGAGACCCAGTACTTC. The rearrangement joins TRBV5-1 to TRBJ2-5, with 8 bases that match TRBD1. Trimming took 5 bases from V and 5 from J; bases not matched to a gene: 5. CDR1 is SGHRS, CDR2 YFSETQ, per germline. This CDR3 is 13 amino acids long.

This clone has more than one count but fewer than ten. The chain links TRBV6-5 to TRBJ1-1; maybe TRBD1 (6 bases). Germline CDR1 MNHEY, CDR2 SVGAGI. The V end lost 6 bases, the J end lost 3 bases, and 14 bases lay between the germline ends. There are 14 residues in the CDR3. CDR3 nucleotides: TGTGCCAGCAGGGACAGACGGAGCTACACTGAAGCTTTCTTT. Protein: CASRDRRSYTEAFF.

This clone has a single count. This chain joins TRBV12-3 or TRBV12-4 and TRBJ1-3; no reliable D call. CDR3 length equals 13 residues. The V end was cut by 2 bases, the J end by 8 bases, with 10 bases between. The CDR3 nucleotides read TGTGCCAGCAGTTTAATGGAGGGTGACACCATATATTTT. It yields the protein CASSLMEGDTIYF.

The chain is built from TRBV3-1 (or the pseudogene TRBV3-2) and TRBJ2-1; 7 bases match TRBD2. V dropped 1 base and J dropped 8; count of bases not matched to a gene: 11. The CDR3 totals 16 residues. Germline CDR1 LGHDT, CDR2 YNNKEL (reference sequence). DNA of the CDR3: TGTGCCAGCAGCCAAGTTTTGGCGGGAGAACTCCATGAGCAGTTCTTC. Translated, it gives CASSQVLAGELHEQFF.

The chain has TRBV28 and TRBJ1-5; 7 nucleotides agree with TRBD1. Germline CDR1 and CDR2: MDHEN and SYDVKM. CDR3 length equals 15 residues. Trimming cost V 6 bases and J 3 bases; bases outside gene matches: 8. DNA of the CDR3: TGTGCCAGCAGATCTAGGACAGGTTCCAATCAGCCCCAGCATTTT. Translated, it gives CASRSRTGSNQPQHF.

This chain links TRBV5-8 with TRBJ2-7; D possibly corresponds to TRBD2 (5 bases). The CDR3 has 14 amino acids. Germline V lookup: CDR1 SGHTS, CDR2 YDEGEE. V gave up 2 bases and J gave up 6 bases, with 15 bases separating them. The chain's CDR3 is CASSFGRGVGEQYF. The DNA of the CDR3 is TGTGCCAGCAGCTTCGGACGGGGAGTTGGCGAGCAGTACTTC.

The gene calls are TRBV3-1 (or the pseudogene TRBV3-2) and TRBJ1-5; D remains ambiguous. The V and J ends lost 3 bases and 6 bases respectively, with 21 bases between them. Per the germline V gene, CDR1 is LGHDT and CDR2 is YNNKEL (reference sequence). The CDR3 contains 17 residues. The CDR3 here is CASSQVHSGRAGQPQHF. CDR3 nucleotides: TGTGCCAGCAGCCAGGTCCATTCCGGGAGGGCCGGTCAGCCCCAGCATTTT.

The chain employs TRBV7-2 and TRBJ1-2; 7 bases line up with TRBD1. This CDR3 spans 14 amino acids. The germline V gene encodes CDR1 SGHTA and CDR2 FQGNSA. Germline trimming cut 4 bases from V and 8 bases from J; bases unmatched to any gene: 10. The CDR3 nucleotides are TGTGCCAGCAGCTCCCCAGACAGGGCGGGGGGCTACACCTTC. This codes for CASSSPDRAGGYTF.

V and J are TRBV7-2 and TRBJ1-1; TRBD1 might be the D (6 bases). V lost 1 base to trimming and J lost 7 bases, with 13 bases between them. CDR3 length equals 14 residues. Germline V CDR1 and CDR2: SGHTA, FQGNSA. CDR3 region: CASSLGRGTLEAFF. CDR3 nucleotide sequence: TGTGCCAGCAGCTTAGGCCGTGGGACACTTGAAGCTTTCTTT.

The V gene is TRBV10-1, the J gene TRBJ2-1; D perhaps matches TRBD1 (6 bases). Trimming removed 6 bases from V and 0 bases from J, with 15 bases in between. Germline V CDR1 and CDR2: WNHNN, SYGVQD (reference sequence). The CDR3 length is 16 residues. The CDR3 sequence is CASSLLRGSSYNEQFF. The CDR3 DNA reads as TGCGCCAGCAGCCTCCTTAGGGGGAGCTCCTACAATGAGCAGTTCTTC.

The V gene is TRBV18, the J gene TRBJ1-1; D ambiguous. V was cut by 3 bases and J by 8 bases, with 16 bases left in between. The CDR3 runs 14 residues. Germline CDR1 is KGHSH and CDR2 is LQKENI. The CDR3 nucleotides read TGTGCCAGCTCACCGAGCGGACCCCCTGCCGAAGCTTTCTTT. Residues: CASSPSGPPAEAFF. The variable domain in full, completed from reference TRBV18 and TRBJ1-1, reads NAGVMQNPRHLVRRRGQEARLRCSPMKGHSHVYWYRQLPEEGLKFMVYLQKENIIDESGMPKERFSAEFPKEGPSILRIQQVVRGDSAAYFCASSPSGPPAEAFFGQGTRLTVV.

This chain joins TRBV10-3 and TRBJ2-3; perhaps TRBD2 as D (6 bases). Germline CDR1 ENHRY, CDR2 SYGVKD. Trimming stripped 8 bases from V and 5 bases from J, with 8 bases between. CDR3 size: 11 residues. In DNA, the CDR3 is TGTGCCATCGGGGAGGTAGATACGCAGTATTTT. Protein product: CAIGEVDTQYF.

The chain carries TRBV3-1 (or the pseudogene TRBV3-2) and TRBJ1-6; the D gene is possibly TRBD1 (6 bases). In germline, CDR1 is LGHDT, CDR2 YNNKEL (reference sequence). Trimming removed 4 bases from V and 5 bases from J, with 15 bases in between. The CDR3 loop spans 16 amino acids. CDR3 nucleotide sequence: TGTGCCAGCAGCCGAAGGACACCAGGGGATAATTCACCCCTCCACTTT. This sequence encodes CASSRRTPGDNSPLHF.

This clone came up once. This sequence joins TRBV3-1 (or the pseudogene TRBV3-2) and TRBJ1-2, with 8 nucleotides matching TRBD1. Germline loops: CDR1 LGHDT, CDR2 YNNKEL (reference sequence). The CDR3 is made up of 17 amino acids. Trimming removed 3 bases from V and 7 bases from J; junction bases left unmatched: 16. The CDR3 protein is CASSHLIRRTGKSGYTF. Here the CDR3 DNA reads TGTGCCAGCAGCCACCTGATTAGACGGACAGGGAAGAGTGGCTACACCTTC.

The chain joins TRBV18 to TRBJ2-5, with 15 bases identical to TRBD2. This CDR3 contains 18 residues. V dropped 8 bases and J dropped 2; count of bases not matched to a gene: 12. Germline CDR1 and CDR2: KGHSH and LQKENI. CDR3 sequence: CASSRGLAGGSGQETQYF. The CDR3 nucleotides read TGTGCCAGCAGCCGGGGACTAGCGGGGGGCTCGGGACAAGAGACCCAGTACTTC. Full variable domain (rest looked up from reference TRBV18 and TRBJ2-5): NAGVMQNPRHLVRRRGQEARLRCSPMKGHSHVYWYRQLPEEGLKFMVYLQKENIIDESGMPKERFSAEFPKEGPSILRIQQVVRGDSAAYFCASSRGLAGGSGQETQYFGPGTRLLVL.

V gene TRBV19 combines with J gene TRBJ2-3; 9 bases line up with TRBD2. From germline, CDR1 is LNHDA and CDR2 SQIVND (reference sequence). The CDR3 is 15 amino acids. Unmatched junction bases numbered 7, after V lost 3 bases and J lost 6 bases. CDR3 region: CASSMRASGGDTQYF. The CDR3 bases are TGTGCCAGTAGTATGAGAGCGAGCGGGGGGGATACGCAGTATTTT.

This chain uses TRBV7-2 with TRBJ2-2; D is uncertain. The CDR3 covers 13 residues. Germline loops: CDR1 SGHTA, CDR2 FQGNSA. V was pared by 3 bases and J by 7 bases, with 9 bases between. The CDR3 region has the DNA TGTGCCAGCAGCTTCTCACCGAGCGGGGAGCTGTTTTTT. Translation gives CASSFSPSGELFF.

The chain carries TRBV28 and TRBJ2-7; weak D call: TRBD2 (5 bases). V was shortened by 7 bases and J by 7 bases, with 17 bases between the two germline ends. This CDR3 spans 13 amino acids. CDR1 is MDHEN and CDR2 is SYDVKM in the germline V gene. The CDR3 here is CASTPRASGEQYF. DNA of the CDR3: TGTGCCAGCACCCCGAGGGCCAGTGGGGAGCAGTACTTC.